The following is a T cell receptor beta chain sequence with its context. This specimen includes other DNA sequences encoding the same CDR3. These data belong to a study of blood T cell repertoires in COVID-19. Study information: Sample material is recorded as cDNA or gDNA derived from T cells, B-cell-depleted T cells, or PBMCs.

Per the original methods: The authors estimated nucleated cell counts from reference gene primer amplification. Data came from immunoSEQ multiplex PCR; TCRdb stores just in-frame clones and leaves some out. That table furnishes V, J and clone size, whereas the DNA furnished D and trimming. This sample yields over 150,000 clones, of which 75% to 90% are seen a single time; less than 3.5% belongs to the top ten. Trimming removed 3 bases from V and 0 bases from J, with 6 bases in between. CDR1 and CDR2 (germline): SGHTA, FQGNSA. The CDR3 sequence is 15 residues long. The specimen sequenced was peripheral blood. This TCR derives from a woman aged 60-70 years with acute or convalescent COVID-19. This sequence joins TRBV7-2 and TRBJ1-6; D gene unclear. CDR3 DNA sequence: TGTGCCAGCAGCTTGGGCAGCTCCTATAATTCACCCCTCCACTTT. Its protein product is CASSLGSSYNSPLHF.